Below are 18 T cell receptor beta chains sequenced from a single sample in a study of circulating and synovial CD4+ cells in juvenile arthritis. The data were produced by immunoSEQ multiplex PCR, yet TCRdb's version contains in-frame clones alone and is incomplete. The table records 30,000 or so clones, 90% to 95% of them present only once. The sequenced sample was CD4+ T cells from blood. These receptors were taken from a human donor with juvenile idiopathic arthritis.

This chain uses TRBV5-8 with TRBJ1-5, with 7 bases matching TRBD1. With V trimmed by 0 bases and J by 7 bases, 4 bases remained unmatched. This CDR3 has 14 amino acids. Germline CDR1 is SGHTS and CDR2 is YDEGEE. CDR3: CASSLGQGRQPQHF. The CDR3 DNA reads TGTGCCAGCAGCTTGGGACAGGGACGCCAGCCCCAGCATTTT. Looking up the rest from reference TRBV5-8 and TRBJ1-5 gives the full variable domain: EAGVTQSPTHLIKTRGQQATLRCSPISGHTSVYWYQQALGLGLQFLLWYDEGEERNRGNFPPRFSGRQFPNYSSELNVNALELEDSALYLCASSLGQGRQPQHFGDGTRLSIL.

The chain joins TRBV28 to TRBJ1-1, with D unresolved. Deletions cut 4 bases from V and 10 bases from J, with 13 bases between. Per germline, CDR1 MDHEN and CDR2 SYDVKM. The CDR3 runs to 12 residues. The CDR3 nucleotides are TGTGCCAGCAGTTCGGTAACCGAGGGAGCTTTCTTT. Amino acid sequence: CASSSVTEGAFF.

Of note for this clone: One end of the junction varies from germline; a read error may be responsible. The chain carries TRBV10-1 and TRBJ1-2; TRBD1 agrees at 9 bases. This CDR3 spans 13 amino acids. Germline V gives CDR1 WNHNN, CDR2 SYGVQD (reference sequence). CDR3 amino acids: CASSESGTGTRAF. In nucleotides, the CDR3 is TGCGCCAGCAGTGAGTCGGGGACAGGGACTAGAGCCTTC.

This chain links TRBV5-7 with TRBJ2-7, with 7 nucleotides matching TRBD1. TRBV5-7 is annotated as an ORF whose role is uncertain. CDR3 size: 14 residues. J gave up 6 bases and V 1 base, and 7 bases lay outside the gene matches. CDR3 in amino acids: CASSLYRGWGEQYF. The CDR3 DNA follows: TGTGCCAGCAGCTTGTACAGGGGATGGGGCGAGCAGTACTTC.

The chain combines TRBV15 with TRBJ2-5; 10 bases align to TRBD1. After removal of 3 bases from V and 1 base from J, the junction contained 5 bases not matched to a gene. This CDR3 is built from 16 residues. Germline lookup yields CDR1 LNHNV and CDR2 YYDKDF (reference sequence). The DNA for the CDR3 is TGTGCCACCAGCAGGGACGACAGGGGGCCCCAAGAGACCCAGTACTTC. Its translation is CATSRDDRGPQETQYF.

This clone was observed a few times. This chain connects TRBV19 to TRBJ2-6; perhaps TRBD2 as D (5 bases). Looked up from germline, CDR1 is LNHDA and CDR2 is SQIVND (reference sequence). The V end lost 10 bases, the J end lost 0 bases, and 16 bases lay between the germline ends. CDR3 length equals 16 residues. CDR3 nucleotide sequence: TGTGCCACCAGTCCCGCCGGGGTCTCTGGGGCCAACGTCCTGACTTTC. This encodes CATSPAGVSGANVLTF.

This clone was counted a single time. Here the CDR3 reads CASSQEQITGGNTEAFF. Written as DNA, the CDR3 is TGCGCCAGCAGCCAAGAACAGATCACAGGGGGTAACACTGAAGCTTTCTTT. The chain recombines TRBV4-1 with TRBJ1-1; 8 bases align to TRBD1. After removal of 0 bases from V and 2 bases from J, the junction contained 8 bases not matched to a gene. CDR1 and CDR2 from the germline V gene are MGHRA and YSYEKL. The CDR3 loop spans 17 amino acids.

CDR3 sequence reads: CASSAPGESYEQYF. In DNA, the CDR3 is TGTGCCAGCAGCGCCCCGGGGGAGTCCTACGAGCAGTACTTC. The chain has TRBV28 and TRBJ2-7; TRBD2 is a possible D gene (6 bases). In germline, CDR1 is MDHEN, CDR2 SYDVKM. This CDR3 comprises 14 residues. Between the trimmed V and J ends, which lost 6 bases and 1 base, there was a span of 13 bases.

The V gene is TRBV6-5, the J gene TRBJ2-1; 15 bases match TRBD2. This CDR3 has 15 amino acids. Germline values: CDR1 MNHEY, CDR2 SVGAGI. J was trimmed by 16 bases and V by 4 bases; bases with no gene match: 11. The CDR3 DNA follows: TGTGCCAGCAGTTTTCAACCGGGACTAGCGGGAGGTCAATTCTTC. Protein sequence: CASSFQPGLAGGQFF.

The genes are TRBV29-1 and TRBJ1-4, with D possibly being TRBD1 (6 bases). Germline V lookup: CDR1 SQVTM, CDR2 ANQGSEA. The CDR3 totals 12 residues. Trimming removed 4 bases at V and 5 bases at J, with 8 bases between. The DNA of the CDR3 is TGCAGCGTTGGACAGGCAAATGAAAAACTGTTTTTT. Residues: CSVGQANEKLFF.

This clone was recorded once. As DNA, the CDR3 is TGTGCCAGCACCCCAGGGTATGTAACTGAAGCTTTCTTT. Translated: CASTPGYVTEAFF. The gene calls are TRBV28 and TRBJ1-1; the D gene is possibly TRBD1 (5 bases). Trimming cost V 7 bases and J 5 bases, with 14 bases left between them. CDR3 length: 13 residues. Germline V gene data show CDR1 as MDHEN and CDR2 as SYDVKM.

For the CDR3, the DNA is TGTGCCAGCAGTGTAACAGACAATCAGCCCCAGCATTTT. Protein product: CASSVTDNQPQHF. This chain connects TRBV6-1 to TRBJ1-5, with D unclear. CDR1 and CDR2 from the germline V gene are MNHNS and SASEGT. The ends were cut back, 4 bases at V and 3 bases at J, with 7 bases in the middle. The CDR3 is 13 residues long.

J is TRBJ2-5 and V is TRBV6-1; D is perhaps TRBD1 (5 bases). CDR1 and CDR2 from the germline V gene are MNHNS and SASEGT. Trimming took 6 bases from V and 0 from J, leaving 5 bases between them. This CDR3 comprises 12 residues. DNA of the CDR3: TGTGCCAGCAGCAGGGACCAAGAGACCCAGTACTTC. Translated: CASSRDQETQYF.

This rearrangement joins TRBV30 to TRBJ1-5; D call uncertain. The V gene lost 2 bases and the J gene lost 2 bases, with 16 bases spanning the gap. This CDR3 has 16 amino acids. The germline V gene has CDR1 GTSNPN and CDR2 SVGIG (reference sequence). The CDR3 coding sequence is TGTGCCTGGAGTCGAACCCGAGGGAGAGGCAATCAGCCCCAGCATTTT. Translated, it gives CAWSRTRGRGNQPQHF.

V and J are TRBV5-1 and TRBJ2-7; 11 bases map to TRBD2. CDR3 size: 17 residues. V trimming: 4 bases; J trimming: 7 bases; junction bases outside the gene matches: 16. Germline V gives CDR1 SGHRS, CDR2 YFSETQ. CDR3 sequence reads: CASSPVLAGVRDREQYF. DNA of the CDR3: TGCGCCAGCAGCCCAGTACTAGCGGGAGTTCGAGATCGGGAGCAGTACTTC.

This clone occurred once. CDR3 in amino acids: CASSRWTIAKNIQYF. In nucleotides, the CDR3 is TGCGCCAGCAGCAGATGGACTATAGCCAAAAACATTCAGTACTTC. The V gene is TRBV10-2, the J gene TRBJ2-4; D is possibly TRBD2 (6 bases). Germline V gene data show CDR1 as WSHSY and CDR2 as SAAADI. This CDR3 contains 15 residues. V gave up 6 bases and J gave up 0 bases, with 12 bases separating them.

CDR3 amino acids: CSVRPLVGPNEQFF. The CDR3 nucleotides read TGCAGCGTCCGGCCCTTAGTGGGGCCCAATGAGCAGTTCTTC. The J gene is TRBJ2-1, the V gene TRBV29-1, with D maybe TRBD1 (5 bases). CDR3 length: 14 amino acids. Germline CDR1 reads SQVTM; CDR2 reads ANQGSEA. Trimming took 6 bases from V and 6 from J, leaving 18 bases between them.

The chain employs TRBV7-3 and TRBJ2-2; D is unclear. Germline CDR1 SGHTA, CDR2 FQGTGA. The CDR3 is 15 residues long. The germline V and J ends were trimmed by 5 bases and 1 base, with 11 bases remaining between them. CDR3 in DNA: TGTGCCAGCAGCCGCCTAACGGGGAACACCGGGGAGCTGTTTTTT. Protein sequence: CASSRLTGNTGELFF.